These T cell receptor beta chains were read from a single sample in a study of blood T cells in healthy people across ages. TCRdb ran MiXCR on the 5' RACE reads and lists one entry per CDR3 protein. The data hold 700,000 or so distinct CDR3 sequences, with about 43% observed a single time. Sequencing was performed on blood. These receptors were collected from a man older than 75 in good health. Each CDR3 is given with its conserved first and last residue. The D gene is left open where the match is weak. Expanded clones get a size class; other rows say once, few or many, or leave the size out.

V	J	size	D	CDR3	DNA
TRBV14	TRBJ1-5	NA	NA	CASGQKWDQPQHF	TGTGCCAGCGGTCAAAAGTGGGATCAGCCCCAGCATTTT
TRBV5-1	TRBJ2-5	NA	TRBD2	CASSLAVAGGETQYF	TGCGCCAGCAGCTTGGCGGTAGCGGGGGGAGAGACCCAGTACTTC
TRBV6-1	TRBJ1-1	NA	NA	CASSDDLGTEAFF	TGTGCCAGCAGTGACGACCTGGGCACTGAAGCTTTCTTT
TRBV6-1	TRBJ2-6	few	NA	CASSERGRLSGANVLTF	TGTGCCAGCAGTGAACGGGGACGTTTGTCTGGGGCCAACGTCCTGACTTTC
TRBV4-2	TRBJ1-1	NA	NA	CASSRGNRENTEAFF	TGTGCCAGCAGCCGGGGGAACAGGGAAAACACTGAAGCTTTCTTT
TRBV5-1	TRBJ1-1	few	NA	CASSAKGEEAFF	TGCGCCAGCAGCGCTAAAGGGGAGGAAGCTTTCTTT
TRBV3-1	TRBJ2-4	NA	NA	CASSQARGLAKNIQYF	TGTGCCAGCAGCCAAGCACGGGGTCTCGCCAAAAACATTCAGTACTTC
TRBV2	TRBJ2-3	few	TRBD1	CASRVQGQGDTQYF	TGTGCCAGCAGGGTACAGGGGCAGGGAGATACGCAGTATTTT
TRBV14	TRBJ1-2	once	TRBD1	CASIRGQAINYGYTF	TGTGCCAGCATCAGAGGACAGGCGATTAACTATGGCTACACCTTC
TRBV5-1	TRBJ2-3	many	TRBD2	CASSLAGTSRDTQYF	TGCGCCAGCAGCTTGGCCGGGACTAGCCGTGATACGCAGTATTTT
TRBV6-2/TRBV6-3	TRBJ2-7	NA	NA	CASSRDLRYEQYF	TGTGCCAGCAGTCGAGATCTCCGGTACGAGCAGTACTTC
TRBV6-2/TRBV6-3	TRBJ2-3	NA	NA	CASNRGGVADTQYF	TGTGCCAGCAACCGCGGAGGAGTAGCAGATACGCAGTATTTT
TRBV12-3/TRBV12-4	TRBJ2-3	NA	TRBD2	CASSRGLAGDRSTDTQYF	TGTGCCAGCAGTCGGGGACTAGCGGGGGACCGAAGCACAGATACGCAGTATTTT
TRBV4-2	TRBJ1-2	NA	NA	CASSLADQGARGYTF	TGTGCCAGCAGCCTGGCGGATCAAGGGGCGCGGGGCTACACCTTC
TRBV9	TRBJ1-1	NA	NA	CASSVDRDQTSRFF	TGTGCCAGCAGCGTAGACAGGGATCAAACTAGTCGTTTCTTT
TRBV11-2	TRBJ1-6	NA	NA	CASSIDRGSNSPLHF	TGTGCCAGCAGCATAGATCGTGGGAGTAATTCACCCCTCCACTTT
TRBV29-1	TRBJ1-2	NA	NA	CSVGGGENYGYTF	TGCAGCGTTGGGGGGGGGGAAAACTATGGCTACACCTTC
TRBV5-1	TRBJ2-3	few	NA	CASSPGGRPGDTQYF	TGCGCCAGCAGCCCGGGCGGACGCCCCGGGGATACGCAGTATTTT
TRBV21-1	TRBJ1-4	few	NA	CASIYRQLATNEKLFF	TGTGCCAGCATCTACCGACAGCTTGCAACTAATGAAAAACTGTTTTTT
TRBV29-1	TRBJ2-5	NA	TRBD2	CSVDGTSGGARGETQYF	TGCAGCGTTGACGGGACTAGCGGGGGGGCCAGAGGAGAGACCCAGTACTTC
TRBV14	TRBJ1-5	NA	TRBD1	CASSTRRQGSNQPQHF	TGTGCCAGCAGCACTCGGAGACAGGGGAGTAATCAGCCCCAGCATTTT
TRBV29-1	TRBJ2-5	many	NA	CSVQSGPYETQYF	TGCAGCGTACAATCGGGGCCATACGAGACCCAGTACTTC
TRBV3-1	TRBJ2-3	few	TRBD2	CASSQGSAGDRNTQYF	TGTGCCAGCAGCCAAGGTTCTGCGGGAGATAGGAATACGCAGTATTTT
TRBV6-2/TRBV6-3	TRBJ2-7	NA	NA	CASSSHVITSYEQYF	TGTGCCAGCAGTTCCCACGTTATAACCTCCTACGAGCAGTACTTC
TRBV5-1	TRBJ2-5	NA	NA	CASSSQGRTETQYF	TGCGCCAGCAGTTCGCAGGGGAGAACGGAGACCCAGTACTTC
TRBV11-3	TRBJ2-5	NA	NA	CASSPGTDGEQYF	TGTGCCAGCAGCCCAGGGACCGACGGGGAGCAGTACTTC
TRBV7-3	TRBJ1-1	NA	NA	CASSLGGGVGTEAFF	TGTGCCAGCAGCTTAGGGGGGGGCGTCGGCACTGAAGCTTTCTTT
TRBV6-4	TRBJ2-3	NA	TRBD1	CASKRTGTDTQYF	TGTGCCAGCAAAAGGACAGGGACAGATACGCAGTATTTT
TRBV20-1	TRBJ2-1	NA	NA	CSASGEPYNNEQFF	TGCAGTGCTAGCGGGGAGCCATATAACAATGAGCAGTTCTTC
TRBV10-3	TRBJ2-3	NA	TRBD2	CAISEWTRVTDTQYF	TGTGCCATCAGTGAGTGGACTAGGGTGACAGATACGCAGTATTTT
TRBV20-1	TRBJ2-5	NA	TRBD2	CSAIRLAGAKTQYF	TGCAGTGCTATCCGACTAGCGGGAGCCAAGACCCAGTACTTC
TRBV25-1	TRBJ1-5	NA	NA	CASSHGHDQPQHF	TGTGCCAGCAGTCACGGACATGATCAGCCCCAGCATTTT
TRBV3-1	TRBJ2-1	NA	NA	CASNLLGTNNEQFF	TGTGCCAGCAACCTGCTGGGGACAAACAATGAGCAGTTCTTC
TRBV9	TRBJ2-7	NA	NA	CASSVAGSSYNEQYF	TGTGCCAGCAGCGTAGCCGGGAGCTCCTACAATGAGCAGTACTTC
TRBV5-4	TRBJ2-5	NA	TRBD2	CASSLYTSGGGETQYF	TGTGCCAGCAGCTTGTACACTAGCGGGGGGGGAGAGACCCAGTACTTC
TRBV12-3/TRBV12-4	TRBJ2-4	few	NA	CASSLRQIAKNIQYF	TGTGCCAGCAGTCTCCGACAGATAGCCAAAAACATTCAGTACTTC
TRBV13	TRBJ2-1	NA	NA	CASSFGPPDGHNEQFF	TGTGCCAGCAGCTTCGGACCCCCCGACGGACACAATGAGCAGTTCTTC
TRBV5-8	TRBJ2-3	NA	NA	CASSRVALRTDTQYF	TGTGCCAGCAGCCGGGTAGCCCTGCGAACAGATACGCAGTATTTT
TRBV25-1	TRBJ1-1	many	NA	CASSDTGESAEAFF	TGTGCCAGCAGTGATACAGGAGAGAGCGCTGAAGCTTTCTTT
TRBV3-1	TRBJ2-7	NA	TRBD2	CASSQGLANAYEQYF	TGTGCCAGCAGCCAGGGACTAGCGAATGCCTACGAGCAGTACTTC
TRBV20-1	TRBJ2-5	few	NA	CSAKSYNEQYF	TGCAGTGCAAAATCCTACAATGAGCAGTACTTC
TRBV4-3	TRBJ2-1	NA	NA	CASSQAGRGLDDEQFF	TGCGCCAGCAGCCAAGCCGGCAGGGGACTTGACGATGAGCAGTTCTTC
TRBV12-3/TRBV12-4	TRBJ1-2	NA	NA	CASSFNGGYGYTF	TGTGCCAGCAGTTTTAACGGAGGCTACGGCTACACCTTC
TRBV7-2	TRBJ2-3	NA	NA	CASSLGAVSTDTQYF	TGTGCCAGCAGCTTAGGTGCCGTGAGCACAGATACGCAGTATTTT
TRBV7-2	TRBJ1-4	few	TRBD1	CASSLATGGGEKLFF	TGTGCCAGCAGCTTAGCGACAGGGGGCGGTGAAAAACTGTTTTTT
TRBV3-1	TRBJ2-3	NA	NA	CASSQDAGIKDTQYF	TGTGCCAGCAGCCAAGATGCGGGGATAAAAGATACGCAGTATTTT
TRBV28	TRBJ2-7	NA	TRBD1	CASTGDRAYEQYF	TGTGCCAGCACCGGGGACAGGGCCTACGAGCAGTACTTC
TRBV6-2/TRBV6-3	TRBJ2-5	NA	NA	CASSSGRGLQETQYF	TGTGCCAGCAGTTCAGGCCGGGGGCTACAAGAGACCCAGTACTTC
TRBV24-1	TRBJ2-3	NA	NA	CATSDLNTQYF	TGTGCCACCAGTGATTTGAATACGCAGTATTTT
TRBV7-2	TRBJ1-5	many	TRBD1	CASSPGQNQPQHF	TGTGCCAGCAGCCCGGGACAGAATCAGCCCCAGCATTTT
TRBV29-1	TRBJ2-1	many	NA	CSARTSGEQFF	TGCAGCGCAAGGACCTCCGGTGAGCAGTTCTTC
TRBV6-1	TRBJ2-5	NA	TRBD1	CVSSPRFRQGAIETQYF	TGTGTCAGCAGCCCACGCTTTCGCCAGGGGGCTATAGAGACCCAGTACTTC
TRBV20-1	TRBJ1-5	NA	TRBD1	CSALLTGGRQPQHF	TGCAGTGCTCTTCTGACAGGGGGCCGACAGCCCCAGCATTTT
TRBV4-3	TRBJ2-5	many	NA	CASSQDKGGSETQYF	TGCGCCAGCAGCCAAGATAAGGGGGGCTCAGAGACCCAGTACTTC
TRBV30	TRBJ1-5	few	TRBD1	CAWSVPTGGGQPQHF	TGTGCCTGGAGTGTCCCGACAGGGGGCGGTCAGCCCCAGCATTTT
TRBV20-1	TRBJ2-4	NA	NA	CSAGDRTKNIQYF	TGCAGTGCTGGCGACAGGACCAAAAACATTCAGTACTTC
TRBV5-6	TRBJ2-1	many	NA	CASSLSREQFF	TGTGCCAGCAGCTTGTCGAGGGAGCAGTTCTTC
TRBV9	TRBJ1-6	NA	NA	CASSPRWEYNSPLHF	TGTGCCAGCAGCCCCCGGTGGGAGTATAATTCACCCCTCCACTTT
TRBV12-3/TRBV12-4	TRBJ2-7	NA	TRBD1	CACSFKGGLFSYNEQYF	TGTGCCTGCAGTTTTAAAGGGGGCCTTTTCTCCTACAATGAGCAGTACTTC
TRBV9	TRBJ1-4	NA	NA	CASSPALTTNEKLFF	TGTGCCAGCAGCCCCGCTTTAACAACTAATGAAAAACTGTTTTTT